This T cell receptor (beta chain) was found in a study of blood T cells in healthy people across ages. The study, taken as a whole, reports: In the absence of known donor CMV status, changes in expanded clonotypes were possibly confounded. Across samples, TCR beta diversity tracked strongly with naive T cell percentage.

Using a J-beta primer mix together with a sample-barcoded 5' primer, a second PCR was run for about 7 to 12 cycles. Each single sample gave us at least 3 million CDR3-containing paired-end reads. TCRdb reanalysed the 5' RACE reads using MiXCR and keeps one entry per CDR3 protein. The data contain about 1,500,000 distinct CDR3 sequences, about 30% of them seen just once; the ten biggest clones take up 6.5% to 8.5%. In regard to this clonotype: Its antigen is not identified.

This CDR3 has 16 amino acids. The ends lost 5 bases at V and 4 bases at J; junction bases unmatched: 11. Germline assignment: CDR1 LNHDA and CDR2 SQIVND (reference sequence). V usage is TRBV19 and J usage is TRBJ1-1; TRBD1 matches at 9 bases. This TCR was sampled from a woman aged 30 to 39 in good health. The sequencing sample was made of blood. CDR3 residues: CASSPAGQGSTTEAFF. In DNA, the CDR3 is TGTGCCAGTAGTCCCGCTGGACAGGGGAGTACCACTGAAGCTTTCTTT.